This note documents a single TCR beta chain sequence. Its antigen is unknown. Trimming removed 6 bases from V and 4 bases from J, with 12 bases in between. The CDR3 is made up of 13 amino acids. This sample is drawn from a study of post-analysis software for immune sequencing data. Findings and limits, study-wide: Roughly five TRBV segments were more frequent in patients than controls; TRBV5-6, TRBV5-1 and TRBV20-1 belonged to this group. Clustering by F measure revealed strong co-clustering among samples prepared together in one batch.

Sequencing libraries made from TCR beta cDNA carried unique molecular identifiers. Once roughly 1 to 11 million T cells were used, hundreds of thousands of cDNA molecules resulted. TCRdb used MiXCR to reprocess the PCR reads, holding one entry per CDR3 protein. The sample includes around 500,000 distinct CDR3 sequences, approximately 31% of them seen just once. This TCR was recovered from a girl younger than 18 with multiple sclerosis. Input material: blood. The chain is built from TRBV12-3 or TRBV12-4 and TRBJ1-2, with D possibly TRBD1 on 6 matching bases. CDR3 sequence reads: CASRQGGGYGYTF. DNA for the CDR3: TGTGCCAGCAGACAAGGGGGAGGCTATGGCTACACCTTC.